The 22 T cell receptor beta chains below come from one sample, sequenced in a study of naive and memory T cell subsets. The beta constant-region primer was an equimolar mix of two oligonucleotides covering TRBC1 and TRBC2. Via MiXCR, TCRdb re-called the UMI-ligation and nested PCR reads, giving one row per CDR3 protein. The sample yields some 150,000 distinct CDR3 sequences, more than 15% seen once. The sequencing input was naive CD4+ T cells from blood. The receptors stem from a human donor in good health.

This rearrangement joins TRBV7-2 to TRBJ2-1, with TRBD2 matching 11 bases. Per germline, CDR1 SGHTA and CDR2 FQGNSA. The CDR3 extends over 15 amino acids. V was clipped by 6 bases and J by 9 bases; unmatched bases: 10. CDR3 sequence reads: CASRRGGLAGGEQFF. Written as DNA, the CDR3 is TGTGCCAGCAGGCGAGGGGGGCTAGCGGGAGGTGAGCAGTTCTTC.

This clonotype was counted only a few times. V usage is TRBV12-3 or TRBV12-4 and J usage is TRBJ2-1, with D possibly matching TRBD2 (7 bases). The V and J ends lost 6 bases and 9 bases respectively, with 12 bases between them. The CDR3 spans 12 residues. The CDR3 nucleotides are TGTGCCAGCAGACTAGGGGGGGGTGAGCAGTTCTTC. The encoded protein is CASRLGGGEQFF.

Ten or more counts support this clonotype. V usage is TRBV12-3 or TRBV12-4 and J usage is TRBJ1-1, with D hard to call. The CDR3 is 12 amino acids. V lost 4 bases to trimming and J lost 6 bases, with 9 bases between them. The CDR3 coding sequence is TGTGCCAGCAGTTCCGTCAACGCTGAAGCTTTCTTT. Amino acid sequence: CASSSVNAEAFF.

The V gene is TRBV2, the J gene TRBJ1-2; 10 bases line up with TRBD1. This CDR3 is 13 amino acids long. Germline assignment: CDR1 SNHLY and CDR2 FYNNEI. V lost 8 bases, J lost 7 bases, and 7 bases stayed unmatched. CDR3 in amino acids: CASRTGTGAGYTF. The CDR3 nucleotides are TGTGCCAGCCGTACCGGGACAGGGGCTGGCTACACCTTC.

This clonotype came up a few times. The V and J genes are TRBV2 and TRBJ2-7; perhaps D is TRBD1 or TRBD2 (5 bases each). CDR3 length equals 14 residues. Germline CDR1 reads SNHLY; CDR2 reads FYNNEI. V gave up 6 bases and J gave up 3 bases, with 15 bases separating them. CDR3 amino acids: CASSPGPPVYEQYF. The CDR3 DNA is TGTGCCAGCAGCCCGGGACCTCCAGTCTACGAGCAGTACTTC.

The rearrangement uses TRBV12-3 or TRBV12-4 and TRBJ2-2; 9 bases line up with TRBD1. This CDR3 comprises 15 residues. J gave up 1 base and V 6 bases, and 3 bases lay outside the gene matches. CDR3 loop: CASSPGQGNTGELFF. The DNA of the CDR3 is TGTGCCAGCAGCCCGGGACAGGGGAACACCGGGGAGCTGTTTTTT.

V and J are TRBV24-1 and TRBJ2-1; 8 nucleotides align to TRBD1. CDR1 is KGHDR and CDR2 is SFDVKD in the germline V gene. The CDR3 totals 17 residues. The junction had 9 bases not matched to a gene; V was cut back by 0 bases and J by 6 bases. CDR3: CATSDLSWDRRSNEQFF. The CDR3 nucleotides read TGTGCCACCAGTGATTTGTCTTGGGACAGGCGATCCAATGAGCAGTTCTTC.

The genes are TRBV20-1 and TRBJ2-7; tentative D call: TRBD2 (5 bases). The germline V gene encodes CDR1 DFQATT and CDR2 SNEGSKA (reference sequence). This CDR3 has 12 residues. The V gene lost 3 bases and the J gene lost 3 bases, with 9 bases spanning the gap. In DNA, the CDR3 is TGCAGTGCTAGGGCCGGGGACTACGAGCAGTACTTC. Its protein is CSARAGDYEQYF.

The rearrangement uses TRBV30 and TRBJ2-7; maybe TRBD2 (6 bases). V lost 0 bases and J 4 bases, leaving 7 bases between the germline ends. The CDR3 covers 12 residues. Germline-derived CDR1 and CDR2 are GTSNPN and SVGIG (reference sequence). The CDR3 DNA is TGTGCCTGGAGTGTGGGACTTTACGAGCAGTACTTC. It codes for CAWSVGLYEQYF.

This clonotype was found a few times. The V and J genes are TRBV5-1 and TRBJ2-7; 9 positions agree with TRBD2. The CDR3 length is 15 residues. V lost 4 bases to trimming and J lost 3 bases; unmatched junction nucleotides: 8. Germline assignment: CDR1 SGHRS and CDR2 YFSETQ. CDR3 nucleotides: TGCGCCAGCAGCCTCGGACTAGCGAACGGCTACGAGCAGTACTTC. It translates to CASSLGLANGYEQYF.

V is TRBV7-8 and J is TRBJ1-5; 7 nucleotides align to TRBD1. Germline CDR1 and CDR2: SGHVS and FQNEAQ. The CDR3 spans 15 residues. After removal of 4 bases from V and 4 bases from J, the junction contained 7 bases not matched to a gene. DNA for the CDR3: TGTGCCAGCAGCTCCCAACCACAGGGGAATCAGCCCCAGCATTTT. Translation: CASSSQPQGNQPQHF. The variable domain in full, completed from reference TRBV7-8 and TRBJ1-5, reads GAGVSQSPRYKVAKRGQDVALRCDPISGHVSLFWYQQALGQGPEFLTYFQNEAQLDKSGLPSDRFFAERPEGSVSTLKIQRTQQEDSAVYLCASSSQPQGNQPQHFGDGTRLSIL.

This clonotype was counted between two and nine times. The genes are TRBV19 and TRBJ2-5; D is perhaps TRBD2 (6 bases). CDR1 is LNHDA and CDR2 is SQIVND in the germline V gene (reference sequence). The V and J ends lost 6 bases and 0 bases respectively, with 11 bases between them. This CDR3 is 14 amino acids long. The chain's CDR3 is CASRTSQYQETQYF. Here the CDR3 DNA reads TGTGCCAGTAGGACTAGTCAGTACCAAGAGACCCAGTACTTC.

V gene TRBV5-1 combines with J gene TRBJ2-1, with D possibly matching TRBD1 (6 bases). This CDR3 spans 11 amino acids. Germline CDR1 and CDR2: SGHRS and YFSETQ. Trimming left V 5 bases short and J 11 bases short, with 11 bases between. The CDR3 DNA reads TGCGCCAGCAGGGGACACCAAAAGCAGTTCTTC. Encoded protein: CASRGHQKQFF.

This chain uses TRBV7-2 with TRBJ1-5; D is possibly TRBD1 (5 bases). Per the germline V gene, CDR1 is SGHTA and CDR2 is FQGNSA. The CDR3 totals 15 residues. Trimming left V 1 base short and J 4 bases short, with 11 bases between. The CDR3 DNA follows: TGTGCCAGCAGCTTAGGGGGGGGGTTAAATCAGCCCCAGCATTTT. Translating it yields CASSLGGGLNQPQHF.

V usage is TRBV5-4 and J usage is TRBJ2-4; D not certain. CDR3 length: 15 residues. Trimming took off 1 base at V and 1 base at J, with 9 bases between the two ends. In germline, CDR1 is SGHNT, CDR2 YYREEE (reference sequence). This CDR3 is CASSLTSDAKNIQYF. The CDR3 DNA sequence: TGTGCCAGCAGCTTGACGTCGGACGCCAAAAACATTCAGTACTTC.

The V gene is TRBV20-1, the J gene TRBJ2-7; D might be TRBD1 or TRBD2, each matching 7 bases. Trimming pared 3 bases from V and 1 base from J, leaving 16 bases between. The germline CDR1 and CDR2 sequences are DFQATT and SNEGSKA (reference sequence). The length of the CDR3 is 15 residues. Here the CDR3 reads CSARSSRGGSYEQYF. For the CDR3, the DNA is TGCAGTGCTAGGAGTAGCAGGGGGGGGTCCTACGAGCAGTACTTC.

The chain has TRBV12-3 or TRBV12-4 and TRBJ2-3; D is perhaps TRBD2 (5 bases). The length of the CDR3 is 16 residues. Trimming removed 3 bases from V and 4 bases from J, with 17 bases in between. The CDR3 loop is CASSFGQGGGADTQYF. The CDR3 DNA reads TGTGCCAGCAGTTTCGGCCAAGGAGGTGGGGCAGATACGCAGTATTTT.

The V and J genes are TRBV7-2 and TRBJ2-5, with a tentative D call TRBD2 (6 bases). Germline lookup yields CDR1 SGHTA and CDR2 FQGNSA. The length of the CDR3 is 14 residues. V was cut by 3 bases and J by 0 bases, with 8 bases left in between. The CDR3 spells CASSLGGYQETQYF. For the CDR3, the DNA is TGTGCCAGCAGCTTGGGAGGATACCAAGAGACCCAGTACTTC. Full variable domain (rest looked up from reference TRBV7-2 and TRBJ2-5): GAGVSQSPSNKVTEKGKDVELRCDPISGHTALYWYRQSLGQGLEFLIYFQGNSAPDKSGLPSDRFSAERTGGSVSTLTIQRTQQEDSAVYLCASSLGGYQETQYFGPGTRLLVL.

The V and J genes are TRBV20-1 and TRBJ2-5; the D gene could be TRBD1 or TRBD2 (5 bases each). V shed 3 bases and J shed 5 bases, with 19 bases lying between them. Germline lookup yields CDR1 DFQATT and CDR2 SNEGSKA (reference sequence). The CDR3 is made up of 15 amino acids. The CDR3 sequence is CSASAQAPGGETQYF. CDR3 DNA sequence: TGCAGTGCTAGCGCACAGGCCCCCGGCGGGGAGACCCAGTACTTC.

Here the CDR3 DNA reads TGTGCCAGCAGTTACAGCACGACAGGGCTGTATAATTCACCCCTCCACTTT. Residues: CASSYSTTGLYNSPLHF. The rearrangement links TRBV6-5 to TRBJ1-6, with 7 bases aligning to TRBD1. This CDR3 comprises 17 residues. CDR1 MNHEY and CDR2 SVGAGI come from the germline V gene. Trimming cost V 2 bases and J 4 bases; bases outside gene matches: 8.

Here the CDR3 DNA reads TGTGCCAGTTCTCCTAGCGGGAGGGCCACGCATGAGCAGTTCTTC. Its protein is CASSPSGRATHEQFF. This chain uses TRBV19 with TRBJ2-1; 12 nucleotides line up with TRBD2. Germline trimming cut 8 bases from V and 8 bases from J; bases unmatched to any gene: 10. The CDR3 runs to 15 residues. Germline loops: CDR1 LNHDA, CDR2 SQIVND (reference sequence).

Only a few counts were recorded for this clonotype. The V call is TRBV28, the J call TRBJ2-2; D perhaps matches TRBD1 (6 bases). V lost 2 bases and J lost 5, with 12 bases in between. The CDR3 totals 15 residues. Germline CDR1 is MDHEN and CDR2 is SYDVKM. This CDR3 reads CASSLSRRGTGELFF. The DNA of the CDR3 is TGTGCCAGCAGTTTAAGTCGCAGGGGAACCGGGGAGCTGTTTTTT.